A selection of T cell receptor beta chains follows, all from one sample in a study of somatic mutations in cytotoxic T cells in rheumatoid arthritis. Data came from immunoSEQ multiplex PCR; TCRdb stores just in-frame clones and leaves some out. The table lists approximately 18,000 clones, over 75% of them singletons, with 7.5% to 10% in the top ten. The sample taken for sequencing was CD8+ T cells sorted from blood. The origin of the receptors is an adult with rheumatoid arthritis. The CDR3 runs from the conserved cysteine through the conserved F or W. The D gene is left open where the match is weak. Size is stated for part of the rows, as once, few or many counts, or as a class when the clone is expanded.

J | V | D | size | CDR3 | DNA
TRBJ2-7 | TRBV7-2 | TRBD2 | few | CASSLARGGTYEQYF | TGTGCCAGCAGCTTAGCGCGGGGGGGCACCTACGAGCAGTACTTC
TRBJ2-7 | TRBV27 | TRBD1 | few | CASSERTGYEQYF | TGTGCCAGCAGTGAGAGGACAGGCTACGAGCAGTACTTC
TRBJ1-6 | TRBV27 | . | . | CASTPDPSSYNSPLHF | TGTGCCAGTACCCCGGACCCTAGCTCCTATAATTCACCCCTCCACTTT
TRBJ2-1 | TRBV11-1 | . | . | CASSLLAYNEQFF | TGTGCCAGCAGCCTCTTGGCATACAATGAGCAGTTCTTC
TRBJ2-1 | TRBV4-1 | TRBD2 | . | CASSQGEGSGNEQFF | TGCGCCAGCAGCCAAGGGGAGGGATCGGGCAATGAGCAGTTCTTC
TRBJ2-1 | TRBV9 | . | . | CASSAPSGATYNEQFF | TGTGCCAGCAGCGCCCCGTCGGGGGCAACCTACAATGAGCAGTTCTTC
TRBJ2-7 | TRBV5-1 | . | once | CASSLARGSPYEQYF | TGCGCCAGCAGCTTGGCCCGAGGGTCGCCCTACGAGCAGTACTTC
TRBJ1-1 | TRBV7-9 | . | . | CASSQIEDTEAFF | TGTGCCAGCAGCCAAATCGAGGACACTGAAGCTTTCTTT
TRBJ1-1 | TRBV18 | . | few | CASSRDGGTEAFF | TGTGCCAGCTCACGGGATGGCGGCACTGAAGCTTTCTTT
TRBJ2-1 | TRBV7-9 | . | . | CASSLVLILYNEQFF | TGTGCCAGCAGCTTAGTTCTTATCCTCTACAATGAGCAGTTCTTC
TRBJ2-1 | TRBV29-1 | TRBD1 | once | CSVEGRDSNEQFF | TGCAGCGTTGAGGGACGGGACAGCAATGAGCAGTTCTTC
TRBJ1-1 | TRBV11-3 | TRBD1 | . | CASSLGVRTGGLMNTEAFF | TGTGCCAGCAGCTTAGGTGTGAGGACAGGGGGGTTGATGAACACTGAAGCTTTCTTT
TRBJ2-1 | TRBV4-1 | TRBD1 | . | CASSQEWTGNNEQFF | TGCGCCAGCAGCCAAGAGTGGACAGGGAACAATGAGCAGTTCTTC
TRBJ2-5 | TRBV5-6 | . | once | CASSLAALRLVQETQYF | TGTGCCAGCAGCTTGGCCGCTTTAAGACTGGTCCAAGAGACCCAGTACTTC
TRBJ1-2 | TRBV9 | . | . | CASSVDGPYGYTF | TGTGCCAGCAGCGTAGACGGCCCCTATGGCTACACCTTC
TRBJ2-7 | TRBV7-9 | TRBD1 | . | CASSLGDRGAYEQYF | TGTGCCAGCAGCTTAGGGGACAGGGGGGCCTACGAGCAGTACTTC
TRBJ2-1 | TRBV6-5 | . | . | CASSFKGGSYNEQFF | TGTGCCAGCAGTTTCAAAGGGGGATCCTACAATGAGCAGTTCTTC
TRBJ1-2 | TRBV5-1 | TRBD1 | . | CASSPRQGDDYGYTF | TGCGCCAGCAGCCCCCGACAGGGAGACGACTATGGCTACACCTTC
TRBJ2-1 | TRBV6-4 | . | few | CASSASSEGLGYEQFF | TGTGCCAGCAGTGCGTCTAGCGAAGGCCTCGGCTATGAGCAGTTCTTC
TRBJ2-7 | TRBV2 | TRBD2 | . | CASTIAGGTYEQYF | TGTGCCAGCACTATAGCGGGAGGGACCTACGAGCAGTACTTC
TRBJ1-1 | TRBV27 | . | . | CASSLGFGGNTEAFF | TGTGCCAGCAGTTTAGGGTTTGGGGGTAACACTGAAGCTTTCTTT
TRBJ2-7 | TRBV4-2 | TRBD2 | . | CASSQDSGGVNEQYF | TGTGCCAGCAGCCAAGATAGCGGGGGGGTTAACGAGCAGTACTTC
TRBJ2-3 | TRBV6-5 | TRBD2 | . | CASSFTTSGSSDTQYF | TGTGCCAGCAGTTTCACGACTAGCGGGAGTTCAGATACGCAGTATTTT
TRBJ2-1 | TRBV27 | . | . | CASSEGSYNEQFF | TGTGCCAGCAGCGAAGGATCCTACAATGAGCAGTTCTTC
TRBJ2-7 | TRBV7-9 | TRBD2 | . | CASSARDYTYEQYF | TGTGCCAGCAGCGCCCGGGACTACACCTACGAGCAGTACTTC
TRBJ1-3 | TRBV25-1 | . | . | CASSKGVGNTIYF | TGTGCCAGCAGTAAGGGGGTTGGAAACACCATATATTTT
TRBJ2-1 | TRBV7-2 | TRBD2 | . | CASRPGTSLINEQFF | TGTGCCAGCAGACCCGGGACTAGCCTTATTAATGAGCAGTTCTTC